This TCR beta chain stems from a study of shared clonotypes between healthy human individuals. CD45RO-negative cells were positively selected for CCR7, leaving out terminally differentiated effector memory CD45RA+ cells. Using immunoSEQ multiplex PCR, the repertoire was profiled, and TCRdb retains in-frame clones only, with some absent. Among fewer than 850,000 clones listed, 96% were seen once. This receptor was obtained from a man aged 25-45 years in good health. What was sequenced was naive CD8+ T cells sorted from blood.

This CDR3 reads CASSPRGLGGLEETQYF. The CDR3 DNA is TGTGCCAGCAGCCCCCGGGGTTTAGGAGGGTTAGAAGAGACCCAGTACTTC. This rearrangement joins TRBV7-9 to TRBJ2-5; the D gene is possibly TRBD2 (6 bases). Trimming removed 5 bases from V and 3 bases from J, with 22 bases in between. The germline gives CDR1 SEHNR, CDR2 FQNEAQ (reference sequence). The CDR3 length is 17 residues. Using reference TRBV7-9 and TRBJ2-5 for the parts outside the CDR3, the full variable domain is DTGVSQNPRHKITKRGQNVTFRCDPISEHNRLYWYRQTLGQGPEFLTYFQNEAQLEKSRLLSDRFSAERPKGSFSTLEIQRTEQGDSAMYLCASSPRGLGGLEETQYFGPGTRLLVL.